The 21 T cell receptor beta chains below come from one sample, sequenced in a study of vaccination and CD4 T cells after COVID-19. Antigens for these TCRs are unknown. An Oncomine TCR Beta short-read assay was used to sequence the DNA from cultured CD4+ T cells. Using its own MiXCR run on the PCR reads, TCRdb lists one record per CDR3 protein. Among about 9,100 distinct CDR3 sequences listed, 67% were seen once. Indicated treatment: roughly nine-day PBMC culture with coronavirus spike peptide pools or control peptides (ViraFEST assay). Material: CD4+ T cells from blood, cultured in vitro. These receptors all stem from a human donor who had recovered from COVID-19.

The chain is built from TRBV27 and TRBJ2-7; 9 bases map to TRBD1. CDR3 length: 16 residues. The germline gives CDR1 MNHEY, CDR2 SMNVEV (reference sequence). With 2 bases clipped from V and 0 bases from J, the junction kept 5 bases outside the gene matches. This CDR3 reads CASSLRTGASSYEQYF. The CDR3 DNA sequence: TGTGCCAGCAGTTTACGGACAGGGGCAAGCTCCTACGAGCAGTACTTC.

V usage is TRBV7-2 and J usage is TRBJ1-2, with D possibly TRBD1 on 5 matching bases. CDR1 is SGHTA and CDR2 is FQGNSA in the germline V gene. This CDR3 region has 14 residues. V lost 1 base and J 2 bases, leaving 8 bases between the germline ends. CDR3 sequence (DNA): TGTGCCAGCAGCTTAGGGGGGATGAACTATGGCTACACCTTC. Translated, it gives CASSLGGMNYGYTF. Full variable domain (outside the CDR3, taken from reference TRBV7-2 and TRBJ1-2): GAGVSQSPSNKVTEKGKDVELRCDPISGHTALYWYRQSLGQGLEFLIYFQGNSAPDKSGLPSDRFSAERTGGSVSTLTIQRTQQEDSAVYLCASSLGGMNYGYTFGSGTRLTVV.

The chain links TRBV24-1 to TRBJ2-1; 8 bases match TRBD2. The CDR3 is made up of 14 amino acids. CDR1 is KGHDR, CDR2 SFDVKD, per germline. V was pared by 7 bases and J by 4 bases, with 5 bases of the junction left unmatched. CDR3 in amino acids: CATRAAGDYNEQFF. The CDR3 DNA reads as TGTGCCACCAGGGCAGCGGGAGATTACAATGAGCAGTTCTTC.

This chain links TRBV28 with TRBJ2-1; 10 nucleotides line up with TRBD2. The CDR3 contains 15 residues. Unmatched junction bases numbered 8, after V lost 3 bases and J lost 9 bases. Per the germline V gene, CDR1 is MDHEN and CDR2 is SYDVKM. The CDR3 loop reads CASSFSLAGASEQFF. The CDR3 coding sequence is TGTGCCAGCAGTTTCTCCCTAGCGGGAGCAAGTGAGCAGTTCTTC.

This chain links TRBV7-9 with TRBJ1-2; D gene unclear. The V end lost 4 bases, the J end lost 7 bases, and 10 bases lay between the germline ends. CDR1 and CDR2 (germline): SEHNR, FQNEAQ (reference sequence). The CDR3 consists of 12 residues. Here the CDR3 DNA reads TGTGCCAGCAGCTATGCGACTGGTGGCTACACCTTC. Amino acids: CASSYATGGYTF.

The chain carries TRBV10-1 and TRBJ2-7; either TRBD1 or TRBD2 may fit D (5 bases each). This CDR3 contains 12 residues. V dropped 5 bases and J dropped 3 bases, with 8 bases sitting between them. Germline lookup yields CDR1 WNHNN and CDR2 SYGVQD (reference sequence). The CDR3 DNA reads TGCGCCAGCAGTCGGGGCCTCTACGAGCAGTACTTC. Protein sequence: CASSRGLYEQYF.

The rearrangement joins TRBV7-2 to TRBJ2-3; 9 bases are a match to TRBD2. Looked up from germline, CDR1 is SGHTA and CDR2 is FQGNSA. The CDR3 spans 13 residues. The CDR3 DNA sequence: TGTGCACTCACTAGCGGGCCCACAGATACGCAGTATTTT. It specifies CALTSGPTDTQYF.

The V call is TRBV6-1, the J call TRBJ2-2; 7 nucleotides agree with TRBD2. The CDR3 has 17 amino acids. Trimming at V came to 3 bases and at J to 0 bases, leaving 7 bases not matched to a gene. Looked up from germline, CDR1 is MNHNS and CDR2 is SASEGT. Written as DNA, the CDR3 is TGTGCCAGCAGTGACCCAGCGGGACGGGCGAACACCGGGGAGCTGTTTTTT. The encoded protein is CASSDPAGRANTGELFF.

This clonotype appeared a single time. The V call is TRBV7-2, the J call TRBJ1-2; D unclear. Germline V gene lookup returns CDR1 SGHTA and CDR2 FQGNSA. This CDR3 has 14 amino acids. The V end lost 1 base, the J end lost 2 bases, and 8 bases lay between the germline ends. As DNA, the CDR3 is TGTGCCAGCAGCTTAGAACGGACCAACTATGGCTACACCTTC. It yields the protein CASSLERTNYGYTF.

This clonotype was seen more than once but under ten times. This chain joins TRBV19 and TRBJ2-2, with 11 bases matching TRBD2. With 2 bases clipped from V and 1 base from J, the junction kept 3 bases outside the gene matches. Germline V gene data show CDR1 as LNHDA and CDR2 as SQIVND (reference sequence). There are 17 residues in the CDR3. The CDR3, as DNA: TGTGCCAGTAGTATATCCCTAGCGGGAGGGAACACCGGGGAGCTGTTTTTT. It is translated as CASSISLAGGNTGELFF.

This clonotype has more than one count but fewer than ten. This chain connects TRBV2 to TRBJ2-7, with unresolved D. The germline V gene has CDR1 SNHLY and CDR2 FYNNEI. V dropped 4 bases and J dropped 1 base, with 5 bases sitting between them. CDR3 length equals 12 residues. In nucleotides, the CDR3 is TGTGCCAGCAGTGTTCAGTCCTACGAGCAGTACTTC. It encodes CASSVQSYEQYF.

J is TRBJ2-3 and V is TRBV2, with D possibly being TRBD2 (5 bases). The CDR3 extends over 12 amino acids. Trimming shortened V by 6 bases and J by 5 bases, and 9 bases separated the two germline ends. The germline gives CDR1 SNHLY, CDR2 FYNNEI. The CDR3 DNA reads TGTGCCAGCAGCTACGGGGTAGATACGCAGTATTTT. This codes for CASSYGVDTQYF.

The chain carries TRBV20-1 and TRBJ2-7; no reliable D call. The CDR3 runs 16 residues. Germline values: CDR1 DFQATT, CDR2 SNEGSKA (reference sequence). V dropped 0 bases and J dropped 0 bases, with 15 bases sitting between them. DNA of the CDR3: TGCAGTGCTAGAGATATCCTCGGTCCGAGCTCCTACGAGCAGTACTTC. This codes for CSARDILGPSSYEQYF.

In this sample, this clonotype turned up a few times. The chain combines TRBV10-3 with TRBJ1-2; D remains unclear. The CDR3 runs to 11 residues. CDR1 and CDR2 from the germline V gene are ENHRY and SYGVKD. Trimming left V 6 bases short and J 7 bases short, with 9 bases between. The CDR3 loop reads CAIRSSGGYTF. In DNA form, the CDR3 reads TGTGCCATCAGGTCGTCGGGTGGCTACACCTTC.

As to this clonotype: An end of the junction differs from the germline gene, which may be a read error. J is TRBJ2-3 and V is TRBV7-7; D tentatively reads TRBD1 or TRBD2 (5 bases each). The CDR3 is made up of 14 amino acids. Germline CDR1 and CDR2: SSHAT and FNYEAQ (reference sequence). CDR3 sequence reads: CASSRDGSTDTQYF. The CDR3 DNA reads TGTGCTAGCAGCAGGGACGGTAGCACAGATACGCAGTATTTT. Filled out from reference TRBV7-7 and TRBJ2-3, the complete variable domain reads GAGVSQSPRYKVTKRGQDVTLRCDPISSHATLYWYQQALGQGPEFLTYFNYEAQPDKSGLPSDRFSAERPEGSISTLTIQRTEQRDSAMYRCASSRDGSTDTQYFGPGTRLTVL.

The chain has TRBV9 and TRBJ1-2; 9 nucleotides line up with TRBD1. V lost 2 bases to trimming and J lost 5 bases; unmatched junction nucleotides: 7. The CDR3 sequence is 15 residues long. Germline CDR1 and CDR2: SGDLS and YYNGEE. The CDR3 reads CASSVGPGQGYGYTF. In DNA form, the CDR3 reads TGTGCCAGCAGCGTGGGACCGGGACAGGGATATGGCTACACCTTC. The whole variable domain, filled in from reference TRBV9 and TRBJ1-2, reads DSGVTQTPKHLITATGQRVTLRCSPRSGDLSVYWYQQSLDQGLQFLIQYYNGEERAKGNILERFSAQQFPDLHSELNLSSLELGDSALYFCASSVGPGQGYGYTFGSGTRLTVV.

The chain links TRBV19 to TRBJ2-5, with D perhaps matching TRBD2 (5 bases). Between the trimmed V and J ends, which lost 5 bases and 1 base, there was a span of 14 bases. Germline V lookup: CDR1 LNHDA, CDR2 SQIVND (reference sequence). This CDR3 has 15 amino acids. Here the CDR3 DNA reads TGTGCCAGTAGTGGGAGCGGTAGACCCCAAGAGACCCAGTACTTC. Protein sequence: CASSGSGRPQETQYF.

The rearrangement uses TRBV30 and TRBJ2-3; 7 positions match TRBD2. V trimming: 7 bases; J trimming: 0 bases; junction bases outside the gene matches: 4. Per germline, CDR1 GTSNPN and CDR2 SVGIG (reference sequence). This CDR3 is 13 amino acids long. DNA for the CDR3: TGTGCCTTAAGCGGGGTGAGCACAGATACGCAGTATTTT. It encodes CALSGVSTDTQYF.

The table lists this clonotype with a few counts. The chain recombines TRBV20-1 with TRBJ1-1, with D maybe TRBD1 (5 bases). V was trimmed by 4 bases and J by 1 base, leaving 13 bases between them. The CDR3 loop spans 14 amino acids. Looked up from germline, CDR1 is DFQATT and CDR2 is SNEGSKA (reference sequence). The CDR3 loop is CSAMRGHSNTEAFF. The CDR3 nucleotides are TGCAGTGCTATGAGAGGACACTCGAACACTGAAGCTTTCTTT.

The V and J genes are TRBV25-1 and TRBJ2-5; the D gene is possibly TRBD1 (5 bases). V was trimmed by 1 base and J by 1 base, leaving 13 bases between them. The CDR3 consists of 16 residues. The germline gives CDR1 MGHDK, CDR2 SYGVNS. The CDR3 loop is CASSEFRSTVQETQYF. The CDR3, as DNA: TGTGCCAGCAGTGAATTCCGATCGACAGTCCAAGAGACCCAGTACTTC.

In DNA form, the CDR3 reads TGTGCCAGCAGCTTAGCGGCTAGCGGGCAGCAGTACTTC. Translating it yields CASSLAASGQQYF. The chain combines TRBV11-3 with TRBJ2-7, with 8 bases lining up with TRBD2. V lost 1 base to trimming and J lost 8 bases; unmatched junction nucleotides: 4. Germline lookup yields CDR1 SGHNT and CDR2 YENEEA. The CDR3 totals 13 residues. Full variable domain (missing parts from reference TRBV11-3 and TRBJ2-7): EAGVVQSPRYKIIEKKQPVAFWCNPISGHNTLYWYLQNLGQGPELLIRYENEEAVDDSQLPKDRFSAERLKGVDSTLKIQPAELGDSAVYLCASSLAASGQQYFGPGTRLTVT.